The sequence of this TCR beta chain was determined in a study of shared clonotypes between healthy human individuals. Study findings and constraints: Apart from blood, nothing was sampled; tissue repertoires likely differ. Large depth notwithstanding, sorted-subset sequencing proved incomplete by rarefaction.

In this sample, this clone turned up a few times. The antigen remains unidentified. The table came from immunoSEQ multiplex PCR; TCRdb's copy has only in-frame clones and leaves some out. The data contain 850,000 to 1,200,000 clones, around 75% of them singletons. Trimming took off 5 bases at V and 9 bases at J, with 8 bases between the two ends. Germline V lookup: CDR1 SNHLY, CDR2 FYNNEI. The CDR3 is 12 residues long. The sequenced sample was memory CD4+ T cells sorted from blood. Indicated subset: CD45RA-negative fraction. The genes are TRBV2 and TRBJ1-6; D not certain. The receptor comes from a man aged 18 to 35 in good health. CDR3 amino acids: CASSHGLSPLHF. Written as DNA, the CDR3 is TGTGCCAGCAGTCACGGCCTTTCACCCCTCCACTTT.